Following are 15 T cell receptor beta chains from one sample sequenced in a study of molecular identifiers for immune sequencing clone quantification. TCRdb used MiXCR to reprocess the PCR reads, holding one entry per CDR3 protein. This sample has 490,000 or so distinct CDR3 sequences, with about a fifth found just once. The sample comprised naive CD8+ T cells from blood, with Jurkat cell RNA spiked in. This sample's subset: FACS-sorted CD8+CD4-CCR7+CD45RA+ naive T cells. These receptors all stem from a human donor in good health. Some libraries in this study had Jurkat cell RNA spiked in.

This clonotype was counted many times. The V gene is TRBV20-1, the J gene TRBJ1-5, with TRBD1 matching over 7 bases. Germline CDR1 and CDR2: DFQATT and SNEGSKA (reference sequence). Trimming removed 0 bases from V and 2 bases from J; junction bases left unmatched: 7. The CDR3 consists of 16 residues. The CDR3 reads CSARDRTGIGNQPQHF. The CDR3, as DNA: TGCAGTGCTAGAGATCGGACAGGTATCGGCAATCAGCCCCAGCATTTT.

This clonotype was counted many times. The chain is built from TRBV27 and TRBJ1-1, with D possibly TRBD1 on 5 matching bases. The germline V and J ends were trimmed by 1 base and 4 bases, with 7 bases remaining between them. The CDR3 is 13 residues long. Per the germline V gene, CDR1 is MNHEY and CDR2 is SMNVEV (reference sequence). The CDR3 region is CASSLWGFTEAFF. CDR3 coding DNA: TGTGCCAGCAGTTTATGGGGGTTCACTGAAGCTTTCTTT.

As concerns this clonotype: This may stem from a read error, because a much larger clone lies one nucleotide away. Because it lacks the conserved phenylalanine or tryptophan at the end, this CDR3 is likely a read error. The chain combines TRBV20-1 with TRBJ1-1; D remains unclear. The CDR3 is 13 amino acids. Germline values: CDR1 DFQATT, CDR2 SNEGSKA (reference sequence). The V and J ends lost 0 bases and 1 base respectively, with 6 bases between them. In DNA, the CDR3 is TGCAGTGCTAGAGAGCTGGGGAACACTGAAGCTTTCCTT. This sequence encodes CSARELGNTEAFL.

This clonotype turned up a few times. This chain uses TRBV5-6 with TRBJ2-1, with D unclear. Germline lookup yields CDR1 SGHDT and CDR2 YYEEEE. The V end lost 3 bases, the J end lost 2 bases, and 12 bases lay between the germline ends. The CDR3 has 15 residues. The CDR3 spells CASSSPAVPYNEQFF. CDR3 in DNA: TGTGCCAGCAGCTCCCCGGCCGTACCCTACAATGAGCAGTTCTTC.

This clonotype has a handful of counts. V and J are TRBV12-3 or TRBV12-4 and TRBJ2-7; D remains ambiguous. The CDR3 length is 14 residues. Trimming removed 6 bases at V and 0 bases at J, with 12 bases between. The CDR3 region is CASRSGVHSYEQYF. As DNA, the CDR3 is TGTGCCAGCAGGTCTGGAGTGCACTCCTACGAGCAGTACTTC.

The chain recombines TRBV2 with TRBJ2-3; tentative D call: TRBD2 (7 bases). CDR1 and CDR2 (germline): SNHLY, FYNNEI. With 8 bases removed from V and 1 base from J, the gap between germline ends came to 28 bases. The length of the CDR3 is 19 residues. The CDR3 sequence is CASLDRRGAGMVGTDTQYF. For the CDR3, the DNA is TGTGCCAGCCTTGACCGACGGGGGGCAGGGATGGTGGGCACAGATACGCAGTATTTT.

With regard to this clonotype: A much larger clonotype is one base distant, so this may be a read error. The rearrangement joins TRBV4-1 to TRBJ2-2, with D perhaps matching TRBD1 (5 bases). This CDR3 contains 15 residues. CDR1 is MGHRA, CDR2 YSYEKL, per germline. CDR3 sequence: CACSQRQTNTGELFF. The CDR3 bases are TGCGCCTGCAGCCAGCGACAGACGAACACCGGGGAGCTGTTTTTT.

This clonotype has ten or more counts. The chain links TRBV11-2 to TRBJ2-1, with D unclear. V dropped 0 bases and J dropped 9 bases, with 9 bases sitting between them. CDR1 and CDR2 from the germline V gene are SGHAT and FQNNGV. The CDR3 consists of 13 residues. This CDR3 is CASSLDALPEQFF. The CDR3 DNA is TGTGCCAGCAGCTTAGATGCGCTTCCTGAGCAGTTCTTC.

V is TRBV13 and J is TRBJ2-7; D remains unclear. The V end was cut by 5 bases, the J end by 2 bases, with 13 bases between. The CDR3 has 14 amino acids. Germline CDR1 and CDR2: PRHDT and FYEKMQ (reference sequence). CDR3 amino acids: CASSLLLVPYEQYF. The CDR3 nucleotides read TGTGCCAGCAGCCTCCTACTGGTCCCCTACGAGCAGTACTTC.

Of note for this clonotype: A clone one base away is much larger, so this may be a read error. This chain joins TRBV20-1 and TRBJ2-7, with D uncertain. Between the trimmed V and J ends, which lost 4 bases and 0 bases, there was a span of 10 bases. Looked up from germline, CDR1 is DFQATT and CDR2 is SNEGSKA (reference sequence). CDR3 length: 13 residues. The CDR3 nucleotides are TGCAGTGCTAAAGGACCAATCTCCTACGAGCAGTACTTC. Translation gives CSAKGPISYEQYF.

The chain combines TRBV19 with TRBJ1-1; D gene uncertain. The CDR3 has 15 residues. The V gene's germline CDR1 is LNHDA and CDR2 SQIVND (reference sequence). V lost 1 base to trimming and J lost 5 bases, with 14 bases between them. CDR3 sequence (DNA): TGTGCCAGTAGTATAGGATCCCGGGGAGGGACTGAAGCTTTCTTT. Residues: CASSIGSRGGTEAFF.

This clonotype was counted at least ten times. V and J are TRBV12-3 or TRBV12-4 and TRBJ2-1; no firm D call. CDR3 length equals 14 residues. V was trimmed by 2 bases and J by 9 bases, leaving 14 bases between them. CDR3 residues: CASSLSANLAEQFF. CDR3 nucleotides: TGTGCCAGCAGTTTATCGGCAAACCTTGCTGAGCAGTTCTTC.

V gene TRBV11-2 combines with J gene TRBJ2-3; 8 positions agree with TRBD2. V trimming: 4 bases; J trimming: 2 bases; junction bases outside the gene matches: 14. This CDR3 is 18 amino acids long. Germline assignment: CDR1 SGHAT and CDR2 FQNNGV. As DNA, the CDR3 is TGTGCCAGCAGCTCCCTGGCGGGGGGCCCTCTCCCCACAGATACGCAGTATTTT. The encoded protein is CASSSLAGGPLPTDTQYF.

This clonotype was seen only once. The chain is built from TRBV29-1 and TRBJ1-3; D not certain. The germline CDR1 and CDR2 sequences are SQVTM and ANQGSEA. There are 12 residues in the CDR3. CDR3 sequence (DNA): TGCTGCGGCGTCCTCTCTGGAAACACCATATATTTT. It yields the protein CCGVLSGNTIYF. The whole variable domain, remainder taken from reference TRBV29-1 and TRBJ1-3, is SAVISQKPSRDICQRGTSLTIQCQVDSQVTMMFWYRQQPGQSLTLIATANQGSEATYESGFVIDKFPISRPNLTFSTLTVSNMSPEDSSIYLCCGVLSGNTIYFGEGSWLTVV.

This clonotype was found once. The chain has TRBV20-1 and TRBJ2-7; no clear D. The V gene's germline CDR1 is DFQATT and CDR2 SNEGSKA (reference sequence). The CDR3 runs to 14 residues. Trimming cost V 5 bases and J 2 bases, with 16 bases left between them. CDR3 region: CSAVRPTRPYEQYF. The CDR3 DNA reads as TGCAGTGCTGTCAGGCCAACGAGGCCCTACGAGCAGTACTTC.